These 12 T cell receptor beta chains came from one sample sequenced in a study of blood T cell repertoires in COVID-19. The assay was immunoSEQ multiplex PCR, and TCRdb's table has in-frame clones only and misses some. Altogether about 430,000 clones are present, around nine tenths being singletons, with the ten largest covering about 1.5%. The specimen was PBMCs or T cells enriched from blood (not recorded which). The receptor source for this set is a woman aged 18 to 35 who had been exposed to COVID-19.

This chain connects TRBV28 to TRBJ1-5; 7 bases align to TRBD1. V trimming: 7 bases; J trimming: 0 bases; junction bases outside the gene matches: 6. The CDR3 is 15 amino acids. Germline values: CDR1 MDHEN, CDR2 SYDVKM. The CDR3 spells CASKPWDSSNQPQHF. For the CDR3, the DNA is TGTGCCAGCAAACCTTGGGACAGTAGCAATCAGCCCCAGCATTTT.

The chain uses TRBV4-1 and TRBJ1-2; 9 nucleotides match TRBD1. The CDR3 runs 15 residues. Germline V gene sequence: CDR1 MGHRA, CDR2 YSYEKL. Trimming at V came to 0 bases and at J to 3 bases, leaving 2 bases not matched to a gene. The CDR3 loop reads CASSQEGTGYYGYTF. The CDR3 DNA follows: TGCGCCAGCAGCCAAGAAGGGACAGGGTACTATGGCTACACCTTC.

This chain links TRBV28 with TRBJ1-1, with 9 positions matching TRBD1. Losses at the gene ends were 6 bases for V and 1 base for J; bases not matched to a gene: 6. This CDR3 comprises 15 residues. Per the germline V gene, CDR1 is MDHEN and CDR2 is SYDVKM. CDR3 sequence (DNA): TGTGCCAGCAGGCCTCAACAGGGGGCGAACACTGAAGCTTTCTTT. Protein product: CASRPQQGANTEAFF.

V and J are TRBV19 and TRBJ1-1; D ambiguous. The germline CDR1 and CDR2 sequences are LNHDA and SQIVND (reference sequence). CDR3 length equals 14 residues. V lost 0 bases, J lost 6 bases, and 11 bases lay in between. CDR3 bases: TGTGCCAGTAGTATAGATCAGCCCGCGGCTGAAGCTTTCTTT. It translates to CASSIDQPAAEAFF.

The chain is built from TRBV9 and TRBJ2-1; the match to TRBD1 covers 8 bases. Germline V gene sequence: CDR1 SGDLS, CDR2 YYNGEE. The J segment lost 3 bases and the V segment lost 3 bases, leaving 14 bases of the junction unmatched. The length of the CDR3 is 18 residues. CDR3 region: CASSATSLRQGSYNEQFF. CDR3 coding DNA: TGTGCCAGCAGCGCCACTTCCCTCCGACAGGGGAGCTACAATGAGCAGTTCTTC.

This clone appeared a single time. V gene TRBV5-4 combines with J gene TRBJ2-7; D unclear. The ends were cut back, 4 bases at V and 3 bases at J, with 11 bases in the middle. Germline V gene data show CDR1 as SGHNT and CDR2 as YYREEE (reference sequence). The CDR3 is 13 amino acids. DNA of the CDR3: TGTGCCAGCAGCCGCGGTATGATCTACGAGCAGTACTTC. Its translation is CASSRGMIYEQYF.

This chain uses TRBV12-3 or TRBV12-4 with TRBJ2-3; D unresolved. This CDR3 has 12 residues. V dropped 3 bases and J dropped 10 bases, with 11 bases sitting between them. The CDR3 DNA reads TGTGCCAGCAGTTTTAATAGAGGAGCGCAGTATTTT. This sequence encodes CASSFNRGAQYF.

V gene TRBV28 combines with J gene TRBJ2-7, with 7 bases that match TRBD2. Per the germline V gene, CDR1 is MDHEN and CDR2 is SYDVKM. Germline trimming cut 6 bases from V and 2 bases from J; bases unmatched to any gene: 4. The length of the CDR3 is 13 residues. The CDR3 nucleotides are TGTGCCAGCAGGCCTAGCGGTACCTACGAGCAGTACTTC. It yields the protein CASRPSGTYEQYF.

This clone was observed a few times. J is TRBJ2-1 and V is TRBV9, with 8 bases matching TRBD1. CDR3 length: 14 amino acids. CDR1 and CDR2 from the germline V gene are SGDLS and YYNGEE. The V segment lost 0 bases and the J segment 8 bases; nucleotides outside the gene matches: 4. The chain's CDR3 is CASSVGGQDYEQFF. CDR3 bases: TGTGCCAGCAGCGTAGGGGGACAGGATTATGAGCAGTTCTTC.

A single count supports this clone. V and J are TRBV27 and TRBJ2-7; D possibly corresponds to TRBD1 (7 bases). CDR3 size: 16 residues. The germline V and J ends were trimmed by 6 bases and 4 bases, with 22 bases remaining between them. Germline lookup yields CDR1 MNHEY and CDR2 SMNVEV (reference sequence). CDR3 amino acids: CASSPRGTVLLYEQYF. CDR3 DNA: TGTGCCAGCAGCCCCCGCGGGACAGTCCTGCTTTACGAGCAGTACTTC.

J is TRBJ2-5 and V is TRBV6-5, with 12 bases aligning to TRBD1. Trimming removed 6 bases from V and 6 bases from J; junction bases left unmatched: 8. CDR1 and CDR2 from the germline V gene are MNHEY and SVGAGI. CDR3 length: 15 amino acids. The CDR3 DNA reads TGTGCCAGCAGGGTAGGGACAGGGGGCACTAAGACCCAGTACTTC. Amino acids: CASRVGTGGTKTQYF.

The chain combines TRBV30 with TRBJ2-5; TRBD2 aligns across 10 bases. Germline trimming cut 2 bases from V and 0 bases from J; bases unmatched to any gene: 6. In germline, CDR1 is GTSNPN, CDR2 SVGIG (reference sequence). This CDR3 has 16 amino acids. The CDR3 sequence is CAWSLAGALYQETQYF. DNA of the CDR3: TGTGCCTGGAGTCTAGCGGGGGCCTTGTACCAAGAGACCCAGTACTTC.